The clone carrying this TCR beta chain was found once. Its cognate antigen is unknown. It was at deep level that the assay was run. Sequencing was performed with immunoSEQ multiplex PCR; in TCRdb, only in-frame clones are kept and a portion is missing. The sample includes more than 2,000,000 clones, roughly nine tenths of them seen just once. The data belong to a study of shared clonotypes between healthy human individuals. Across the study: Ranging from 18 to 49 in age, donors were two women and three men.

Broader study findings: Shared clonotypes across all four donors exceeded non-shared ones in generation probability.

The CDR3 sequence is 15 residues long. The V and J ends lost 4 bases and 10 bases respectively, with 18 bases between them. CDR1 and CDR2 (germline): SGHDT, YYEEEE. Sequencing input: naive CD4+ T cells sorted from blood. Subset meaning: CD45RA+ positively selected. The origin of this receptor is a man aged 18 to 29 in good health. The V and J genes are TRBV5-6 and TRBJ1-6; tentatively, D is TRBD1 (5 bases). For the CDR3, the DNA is TGTGCCAGCAGCAGGGACGCGCTAATAGGATCACCCCTCCACTTT. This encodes CASSRDALIGSPLHF.